Described below is a single TCR beta chain sequence and its context. Each CDR3 protein is one row after TCRdb ran MiXCR on the 5' RACE reads. The sample contains about 77,000 distinct CDR3 sequences, roughly 4.7% of which appear only once. This entry belongs to a study of early T cells in non-severe SARS-CoV-2 infection. The CDR3 has 14 residues. V lost 1 base and J 3 bases, leaving 7 bases between the germline ends. Germline loops: CDR1 LGHDT, CDR2 YNNKEL (reference sequence). This receptor was identified in an adult who was a healthcare worker with PCR-confirmed SARS-CoV-2 infection or an uninfected control (not recorded which). This chain joins TRBV3-1 and TRBJ2-1; D perhaps matches TRBD1 (5 bases). The source was whole blood, collected at baseline. The CDR3 DNA sequence: TGTGCCAGCAGCCAAGCACAGGTCTACAATGAGCAGTTCTTC. It specifies CASSQAQVYNEQFF.